These 25 T cell receptor beta chains were sequenced from one sample in a study of cytomegalovirus exposure and HLA in healthy donors. The PCR was carried out with 60 Vbeta primers and 13 Jbeta primers. Clones were sequenced by immunoSEQ multiplex PCR, and TCRdb holds only the in-frame ones, with some missing. The sample contains about 200,000 clones, 80% to 90% of which appear only once. Sequencing used PBMCs. The receptors were sampled from a young woman in good health and CMV-seronegative.

The V gene is TRBV9, the J gene TRBJ2-7; D possibly corresponds to TRBD1 (6 bases). Between the trimmed V and J ends, which lost 7 bases and 2 bases, there was a span of 16 bases. Per the germline V gene, CDR1 is SGDLS and CDR2 is YYNGEE. The CDR3 totals 14 residues. The CDR3 nucleotides read TGTGCCAGCTCTACCCAGGGGACCCCCTACGAGCAGTACTTC. It yields the protein CASSTQGTPYEQYF.

The rearrangement joins TRBV7-9 to TRBJ2-7; TRBD1 aligns across 7 bases. The CDR3 spans 14 residues. Germline CDR1 SEHNR, CDR2 FQNEAQ (reference sequence). The ends lost 1 base at V and 5 bases at J; junction bases unmatched: 5. The CDR3: CASSLEKQGHEQYF. For the CDR3, the DNA is TGTGCCAGCAGCTTAGAAAAACAGGGGCACGAGCAGTACTTC. Combining the CDR3 with reference TRBV7-9 and TRBJ2-7 gives the whole variable domain DTGVSQNPRHKITKRGQNVTFRCDPISEHNRLYWYRQTLGQGPEFLTYFQNEAQLEKSRLLSDRFSAERPKGSFSTLEIQRTEQGDSAMYLCASSLEKQGHEQYFGPGTRLTVT.

This chain uses TRBV9 with TRBJ2-2; 9 bases fit TRBD1. CDR1 and CDR2 from the germline V gene are SGDLS and YYNGEE. J lost 0 bases, V lost 0 bases, and 12 bases had no gene match. The CDR3 has 20 residues. CDR3: CASSVAFYTGGAPNTGELFF. DNA of the CDR3: TGTGCCAGCAGCGTAGCTTTTTATACAGGGGGCGCGCCGAACACCGGGGAGCTGTTTTTT.

The rearrangement uses TRBV2 and TRBJ2-7, with a possible D match to TRBD1 (5 bases). This CDR3 has 10 amino acids. Germline assignment: CDR1 SNHLY and CDR2 FYNNEI. V dropped 6 bases and J dropped 9 bases, with 9 bases sitting between them. The CDR3 DNA sequence: TGTGCCAGCAGCGCCCAGGGGCAGTACTTC. Residues: CASSAQGQYF.

The chain joins TRBV27 to TRBJ2-7, with D possibly TRBD2 on 6 matching bases. The V end lost 3 bases, the J end lost 1 base, and 10 bases lay between the germline ends. This CDR3 has 14 amino acids. The germline CDR1 and CDR2 sequences are MNHEY and SMNVEV (reference sequence). CDR3 protein: CASSLASASYEQYF. The CDR3 bases are TGTGCCAGCAGTTTGGCTAGCGCTTCCTACGAGCAGTACTTC.

This chain links TRBV10-3 with TRBJ2-2; 7 bases match TRBD1. CDR3 size: 15 residues. Per the germline V gene, CDR1 is ENHRY and CDR2 is SYGVKD. Germline trimming cut 6 bases from V and 1 base from J; bases unmatched to any gene: 5. The CDR3 spells CAISPGDRNTGELFF. The CDR3 coding sequence is TGTGCCATCAGCCCCGGGGACAGGAACACCGGGGAGCTGTTTTTT.

CDR3 sequence (DNA): TGTGCCAGCAGGGAGGGGGCCCACGGGGAGCTGTTTTTT. It codes for CASREGAHGELFF. The chain joins TRBV11-2 to TRBJ2-2, with a tentative D call TRBD1 (7 bases). There are 13 residues in the CDR3. Germline CDR1 SGHAT, CDR2 FQNNGV. Trimming pared 6 bases from V and 7 bases from J, leaving 12 bases between. Combining the CDR3 with reference TRBV11-2 and TRBJ2-2 gives the whole variable domain EAGVAQSPRYKIIEKRQSVAFWCNPISGHATLYWYQQILGQGPKLLIQFQNNGVVDDSQLPKDRFSAERLKGVDSTLKIQPAKLEDSAVYLCASREGAHGELFFGEGSRLTVL.

The rearrangement links TRBV5-1 to TRBJ2-1; TRBD1 aligns across 7 bases. In germline, CDR1 is SGHRS, CDR2 YFSETQ. Trimming cost V 2 bases and J 3 bases; bases outside gene matches: 11. The CDR3 totals 17 residues. CDR3 region: CASSLGQVRTYYNEQFF. The CDR3 bases are TGCGCCAGCAGCTTAGGACAGGTACGAACGTACTACAATGAGCAGTTCTTC.

The V gene is TRBV7-8, the J gene TRBJ1-1; D is undetermined. The V gene lost 4 bases and the J gene lost 11 bases, with 14 bases spanning the gap. The CDR3 has 12 amino acids. Germline V lookup: CDR1 SGHVS, CDR2 FQNEAQ. CDR3 residues: CASSSEPRGAFF. CDR3 sequence (DNA): TGTGCCAGCAGCTCAGAACCGCGAGGGGCTTTCTTT.

The chain recombines TRBV5-1 with TRBJ2-3, with 11 positions matching TRBD2. Germline V gives CDR1 SGHRS, CDR2 YFSETQ. This CDR3 is 14 amino acids long. V shed 2 bases and J 4 bases; nucleotides not matched to a gene: 0. CDR3 in DNA: TGCGCCAGCAGCTTTAGCGGGGGGGCAGATACGCAGTATTTT. It is translated as CASSFSGGADTQYF.

The chain has TRBV5-1 and TRBJ1-4, with D possibly being TRBD1 (5 bases). V was pared by 5 bases and J by 7 bases, with 15 bases between. CDR3 size: 14 residues. Germline assignment: CDR1 SGHRS and CDR2 YFSETQ. CDR3 loop: CASSGTSNGEKLFF. CDR3 DNA: TGCGCCAGCAGTGGGACTTCCAACGGTGAAAAACTGTTTTTT.

V and J are TRBV9 and TRBJ2-1, with D uncertain. CDR1 is SGDLS and CDR2 is YYNGEE in the germline V gene. The ends were cut back, 0 bases at V and 12 bases at J, with 22 bases in the middle. There are 16 residues in the CDR3. CDR3 DNA sequence: TGTGCCAGCAGCGTAGCTCCGGGTCTTCCGGAGATGCGGCAGTTCTTC. Protein: CASSVAPGLPEMRQFF.

The chain has TRBV5-4 and TRBJ2-1; 7 bases are a match to TRBD2. CDR1 and CDR2 from the germline V gene are SGHNT and YYREEE (reference sequence). V was clipped by 3 bases and J by 4 bases; unmatched bases: 13. The CDR3 runs to 17 residues. The CDR3 nucleotides are TGTGCCAGCAGCTGGGGGGGGAGCAGTAGAAAATACAATGAGCAGTTCTTC. As protein: CASSWGGSSRKYNEQFF.

V gene TRBV6-1 combines with J gene TRBJ2-1, with TRBD2 matching over 9 bases. V gave up 2 bases and J gave up 9 bases; unmatched junction bases: 11. CDR3 size: 16 residues. Looked up from germline, CDR1 is MNHNS and CDR2 is SASEGT. CDR3 protein: CASSEFLSSGTSEQFF. The CDR3 nucleotides are TGTGCCAGCAGTGAATTTCTGTCTAGCGGGACGAGTGAGCAGTTCTTC.

The chain recombines TRBV11-2 with TRBJ2-2; TRBD1 aligns across 12 bases. Losses at the gene ends were 5 bases for V and 5 bases for J; bases not matched to a gene: 6. The germline V gene has CDR1 SGHAT and CDR2 FQNNGV. This CDR3 is 16 amino acids long. The CDR3 DNA reads as TGTGCCAGCAGCGGGACAGGGGGCGCGGGAACCGGGGAGCTGTTTTTT. As protein: CASSGTGGAGTGELFF. Looking up the rest from reference TRBV11-2 and TRBJ2-2 gives the full variable domain: EAGVAQSPRYKIIEKRQSVAFWCNPISGHATLYWYQQILGQGPKLLIQFQNNGVVDDSQLPKDRFSAERLKGVDSTLKIQPAKLEDSAVYLCASSGTGGAGTGELFFGEGSRLTVL.

CDR3 in DNA: TGTGCCAGCAGCGTAGGAGGGCTGGGCAATGAGCAGTTCTTC. Amino acids: CASSVGGLGNEQFF. The V gene is TRBV9, the J gene TRBJ2-1; TRBD2 might be the D (5 bases). The V end lost 0 bases, the J end lost 6 bases, and 10 bases lay between the germline ends. Germline V CDR1 and CDR2: SGDLS, YYNGEE. The CDR3 sequence is 14 residues long.

This chain connects TRBV19 to TRBJ2-1; the match to TRBD2 covers 8 bases. CDR3 length: 16 residues. The junction had 12 bases not matched to a gene; V was cut back by 3 bases and J by 8 bases. The germline V gene encodes CDR1 LNHDA and CDR2 SQIVND (reference sequence). The CDR3 bases are TGTGCCAGTAGTATCGGGAGACGGGGGGGCAGCTATGAGCAGTTCTTC. Translation gives CASSIGRRGGSYEQFF.

CDR3 nucleotides: TGCGCCATCACCACTACTGCAGGCACAGATACGCAGTATTTT. This encodes CAITTTAGTDTQYF. The J gene is TRBJ2-3, the V gene TRBV10-2; D gene ambiguous. The CDR3 extends over 14 amino acids. Germline V gene data show CDR1 as WSHSY and CDR2 as SAAADI. Trimming pared 10 bases from V and 1 base from J, leaving 15 bases between.

This chain connects TRBV19 to TRBJ2-2, with 9 nucleotides matching TRBD1. V was clipped by 4 bases and J by 4 bases; unmatched bases: 10. The CDR3 covers 17 residues. Germline CDR1 LNHDA, CDR2 SQIVND (reference sequence). CDR3 residues: CASSKSRDRGSTGELFF. The CDR3 region has the DNA TGTGCCAGTAGTAAGAGCCGCGACAGGGGGTCCACCGGGGAGCTGTTTTTT.

The chain links TRBV7-8 to TRBJ1-1; TRBD1 matches 7 bases. CDR3 size: 15 residues. Trimming removed 1 base from V and 4 bases from J; junction bases left unmatched: 6. From germline, CDR1 is SGHVS and CDR2 FQNEAQ. The CDR3 reads CASSLDTGVGTEAFF. The CDR3 nucleotides read TGTGCCAGCAGCTTAGATACAGGGGTGGGCACTGAAGCTTTCTTT.

This chain links TRBV7-2 with TRBJ2-7; 13 bases match TRBD2. The CDR3 has 15 amino acids. The V and J ends lost 2 bases and 6 bases, in that order; junction bases with no gene match: 4. CDR1 and CDR2 (germline): SGHTA, FQGNSA. In DNA form, the CDR3 reads TGTGCCAGCAGCTTAACTAGCGGGGGGGCTGGCGAGCAGTACTTC. Translation gives CASSLTSGGAGEQYF.

The rearrangement joins TRBV28 to TRBJ1-4; D is possibly TRBD1 (5 bases). Trimming took 10 bases from V and 8 from J, leaving 14 bases between them. Germline CDR1 reads MDHEN; CDR2 reads SYDVKM. This CDR3 is built from 12 residues. The CDR3 DNA reads as TGTGCCACGGGGGGGTTAGGAGAAAAACTGTTTTTT. Residues: CATGGLGEKLFF.

The table lists this clone with a count of one. V and J are TRBV6-1 and TRBJ2-2; unclear D gene. V shed 4 bases and J shed 3 bases, with 6 bases lying between them. Germline CDR1 reads MNHNS; CDR2 reads SASEGT. The CDR3 length is 13 residues. The CDR3: CASSVSDTGELFF. CDR3 bases: TGTGCCAGCAGTGTCTCGGACACCGGGGAGCTGTTTTTT.

The chain carries TRBV5-8 and TRBJ2-3, with TRBD2 identical over 7 bases. CDR3 length equals 14 residues. Trimming at V came to 2 bases and at J to 4 bases, leaving 4 bases not matched to a gene. Looked up from germline, CDR1 is SGHTS and CDR2 is YDEGEE. CDR3 amino acids: CASSFGLVSDTQYF. The CDR3 DNA sequence: TGTGCCAGCAGCTTCGGACTAGTTTCAGATACGCAGTATTTT.

This clone was counted once. The chain employs TRBV28 and TRBJ1-4; D unresolved. V gave up 3 bases and J gave up 0 bases, with 5 bases separating them. CDR1 MDHEN and CDR2 SYDVKM come from the germline V gene. The CDR3 runs to 14 residues. The CDR3 loop is CASSFGATNEKLFF. CDR3 bases: TGTGCCAGCAGTTTCGGTGCAACTAATGAAAAACTGTTTTTT.